Below are 29 T cell receptor beta chains sequenced from a single sample in a study of CXCR3-negative and CXCR3-positive naive CD8 T cells. Through 5' RACE with UMI labels, the TRB cDNA libraries were prepared. TCRdb re-called the 5' RACE reads and catalogs CDR3 proteins one per entry, DNA excluded. The sample shows about 41,000 distinct CDR3 sequences, and around 1.9% sits with its ten largest clones. The sample taken for sequencing was naive CXCR3- CD8+ T cells from blood. As to subset: CD45RO-CCR7+CD27+CD95- naive CD8+ T cells lacking CXCR3 (TNR3-). These receptors were obtained from a human donor in good health. Some clones in this sample may be carry-over from other donors' samples.

The chain has TRBV7-8 and TRBJ2-3; the D gene TCRdb calls, TRBD1, cannot be checked with no DNA. Germline values: CDR1 SGHVS, CDR2 FQNEAQ. The CDR3 contains 15 residues. The CDR3 loop reads CASSATGALMDTQYF.

V and J are TRBV7-6 and TRBJ2-2; TCRdb's D call of TRBD2 is untestable without DNA. Germline assignment: CDR1 SGHVS and CDR2 FNYEAQ. The CDR3 runs to 19 residues. The CDR3 region is CASSLPHGGGPEHTGELFF.

This sequence joins TRBV11-2 and TRBJ1-2. The CDR3 is 14 residues long. Germline lookup yields CDR1 SGHAT and CDR2 FQNNGV. The CDR3 reads CASSISRGGYGYTF. The full variable domain, in which reference TRBV11-2 and TRBJ1-2 provide the parts outside the CDR3, is EAGVAQSPRYKIIEKRQSVAFWCNPISGHATLYWYQQILGQGPKLLIQFQNNGVVDDSQLPKDRFSAERLKGVDSTLKIQPAKLEDSAVYLCASSISRGGYGYTFGSGTRLTVV.

The chain has TRBV7-9 and TRBJ1-1. Germline-derived CDR1 and CDR2 are SEHNR and FQNEAQ (reference sequence). The CDR3 has 11 amino acids. CDR3 residues: CASSPELPAFF.

The rearrangement links TRBV5-1 to TRBJ2-7. CDR1 and CDR2 from the germline V gene are SGHRS and YFSETQ. The CDR3 length is 14 residues. The CDR3 reads CASSLAGIKVEQYF.

The chain recombines TRBV7-3 with TRBJ2-2; TCRdb's D gene call, TRBD2, goes unchecked for lack of DNA. The CDR3 extends over 17 amino acids. From germline, CDR1 is SGHTA and CDR2 FQGTGA. The CDR3 loop is CASSYNYLSSGAGELFF.

The gene calls are TRBV5-6 and TRBJ2-1; without DNA, the TCRdb call of TRBD2 cannot be checked. The CDR3 extends over 17 amino acids. CDR1 is SGHDT and CDR2 is YYEEEE in the germline V gene. CDR3 sequence reads: CASSLRLAGGLVDEQFF.

The chain links TRBV4-1 to TRBJ1-1. This CDR3 has 15 residues. The germline gives CDR1 MGHRA, CDR2 YSYEKL. The CDR3: CASSQERQLNTEAFF.

This chain links TRBV6-2 or TRBV6-3 with TRBJ2-3; the D gene TCRdb calls, TRBD1, cannot be checked with no DNA. This CDR3 has 16 amino acids. From germline, CDR1 is MNHEY and CDR2 SVGEGT. The CDR3 reads CASSPGTASPGVSQYF.

The CDR3 sequence is CASSYGSATSGEFF. The V gene is TRBV6-2 or TRBV6-3, the J gene TRBJ2-1; TCRdb's D gene call, TRBD2, goes unchecked for lack of DNA. The CDR3 has 14 residues. From germline, CDR1 is MNHEY and CDR2 SVGEGT.

This clonotype counts as medium-sized by frequency. The gene calls are TRBV7-8 and TRBJ2-7; the D call of TRBD1 rests on TCRdb alone, since no DNA is present to check it. The CDR3 runs 15 residues. Germline loops: CDR1 SGHVS, CDR2 FQNEAQ. CDR3: CASSLSGGPSYEQYF.

This rearrangement joins TRBV7-2 to TRBJ2-1; TCRdb selects TRBD2, and the lack of DNA leaves this call unchecked. This CDR3 is 16 amino acids long. Germline lookup yields CDR1 SGHTA and CDR2 FQGNSA. The chain's CDR3 is CASSSTSGGPFDEQFF. The full variable domain, rest sourced from reference TRBV7-2 and TRBJ2-1, is GAGVSQSPSNKVTEKGKDVELRCDPISGHTALYWYRQSLGQGLEFLIYFQGNSAPDKSGLPSDRFSAERTGGSVSTLTIQRTQQEDSAVYLCASSSTSGGPFDEQFFGPGTRLTVL.

This rearrangement joins TRBV5-1 to TRBJ1-1; TCRdb proposes TRBD1, but this gene call is untestable without DNA. Germline CDR1 and CDR2: SGHRS and YFSETQ. The CDR3 contains 14 residues. Here the CDR3 reads CASSQGGRDTEAFF.

V gene TRBV5-1 combines with J gene TRBJ2-7; TCRdb returns TRBD1, unconfirmable since there is no DNA. The CDR3 runs 13 residues. The germline V gene has CDR1 SGHRS and CDR2 YFSETQ. This chain's CDR3 is CASSTGTAYEQYF.

This sequence joins TRBV28 and TRBJ2-2; TCRdb returns TRBD1, unconfirmable since there is no DNA. This CDR3 is built from 15 residues. CDR1 is MDHEN and CDR2 is SYDVKM in the germline V gene. The CDR3 here is CASSFGTENTGELFF.

J is TRBJ2-1 and V is TRBV7-9. Germline V CDR1 and CDR2: SEHNR, FQNEAQ (reference sequence). The CDR3 contains 15 residues. CDR3 amino acids: CASSPQPSSYNEQFF. The whole variable domain, filled in from reference TRBV7-9 and TRBJ2-1, reads DTGVSQNPRHKITKRGQNVTFRCDPISEHNRLYWYRQTLGQGPEFLTYFQNEAQLEKSRLLSDRFSAERPKGSFSTLEIQRTEQGDSAMYLCASSPQPSSYNEQFFGPGTRLTVL.

J is TRBJ1-1 and V is TRBV29-1; the TRBD1 assignment by TCRdb is unverifiable without DNA. The CDR3 loop spans 13 amino acids. Germline V lookup: CDR1 SQVTM, CDR2 ANQGSEA. The CDR3 is CSVRTGSNTEAFF.

The chain links TRBV3-1 to TRBJ2-2; TCRdb names TRBD1, which stays unverified in the absence of DNA. This CDR3 is 16 amino acids long. The germline gives CDR1 LGHDT, CDR2 YNNKEL (reference sequence). Here the CDR3 reads CASSQEGQTNTGELFF.

V usage is TRBV3-1 and J usage is TRBJ2-2. CDR1 and CDR2 from the germline V gene are LGHDT and YNNKEL (reference sequence). This CDR3 spans 13 amino acids. The CDR3 sequence: CASSQVNTGELFF. The full variable domain, completed using reference TRBV3-1 and TRBJ2-2, is DTAVSQTPKYLVTQMGNDKSIKCEQNLGHDTMYWYKQDSKKFLKIMFSYNNKELIINETVPNRFSPKSPDKAHLNLHINSLELGDSAVYFCASSQVNTGELFFGEGSRLTVL.

The chain links TRBV6-2 or TRBV6-3 to TRBJ2-1; TCRdb's D call of TRBD1 is untestable without DNA. Germline V gene data show CDR1 as MNHEY and CDR2 as SVGEGT. The CDR3 is made up of 18 amino acids. The CDR3 protein is CASSYPTSGGPLYNEQFF.

V and J are TRBV19 and TRBJ2-7; without DNA, the TCRdb call of TRBD1 cannot be checked. In germline, CDR1 is LNHDA, CDR2 SQIVND (reference sequence). This CDR3 region has 15 residues. CDR3 protein: CASSIVRDVSYEQYF.

The V and J genes are TRBV6-2 or TRBV6-3 and TRBJ2-3. CDR1 and CDR2 (germline): MNHEY, SVGEGT. The CDR3 runs 11 residues. The CDR3 sequence is CARWSGDTQYF.

This chain joins TRBV6-6 and TRBJ2-1. The germline V gene has CDR1 MNHNY and CDR2 SVGAGI (reference sequence). The CDR3 sequence is 16 residues long. CDR3: CASSYTQVEEDNEQFF.

The chain employs TRBV4-3 and TRBJ1-2; TCRdb's D call of TRBD1 is untestable without DNA. This CDR3 contains 14 residues. CDR1 is LGHNA and CDR2 is YSLEER in the germline V gene. CDR3: CASSQGPGADGYTF.

The chain joins TRBV20-1 to TRBJ2-1; TCRdb reports TRBD2, a call that lacks DNA to check it against. The germline gives CDR1 DFQATT, CDR2 SNEGSKA (reference sequence). The CDR3 runs 13 residues. The CDR3 protein is CSAGTSLYNEQFF.

The rearrangement links TRBV4-3 to TRBJ2-7; TCRdb proposes TRBD1, but this gene call is untestable without DNA. The CDR3 has 16 residues. In germline, CDR1 is LGHNA, CDR2 YSLEER. This chain's CDR3 is CASSQITGTGAYEQYF.

The chain couples TRBV23-1 to TRBJ2-1; TCRdb outputs TRBD1, but without DNA this stays unchecked. TRBV23-1 is an ORF for which the function is uncertain. This CDR3 spans 16 amino acids. The CDR3 loop is CASAPCDRGTYNEQFF.

The chain carries TRBV7-9 and TRBJ2-3. The CDR3 is 13 amino acids. Germline loops: CDR1 SEHNR, CDR2 FQNEAQ (reference sequence). CDR3 residues: CASSYGVGDTQYF.

This chain connects TRBV6-6 to TRBJ1-2; TCRdb reports TRBD1, a call that lacks DNA to check it against. CDR1 is MNHNY, CDR2 SVGAGI, per germline (reference sequence). The CDR3 consists of 14 residues. CDR3 sequence: CASSNRGRYYGYTF.